This T cell receptor (beta chain) was documented in a study of T-cell memory formation after mild COVID-19. Study overall: Most TCR clusters belonged to a single donor. Study observations and caveats: In pre-infection memory, a portion of responding clones appeared, which suggested that cross-reactive memory joined.

This clonotype was seen only a few times. Its antigen is unidentified. With 0 bases removed from V and 6 bases from J, the gap between germline ends came to 15 bases. CDR3 size: 14 residues. Germline V gives CDR1 DFQATT, CDR2 SNEGSKA (reference sequence). TCRdb used MiXCR to reprocess the 5' RACE reads, holding one entry per CDR3 protein. The sample holds roughly 240,000 distinct CDR3 sequences, about 16% seen once. Sequencing was carried out using PBMCs or a T cell subset sorted from them (not recorded which). This sequence joins TRBV20-1 and TRBJ2-7; no definite D call. The source is a man in his late teens or twenties who had mild COVID-19 (a few samples of this study predate the infection). Cell type and time point are not known. CDR3 sequence reads: CSARDTRTQTEQYF. The CDR3 nucleotides are TGCAGTGCTAGAGATACCCGGACCCAGACCGAGCAGTACTTC.